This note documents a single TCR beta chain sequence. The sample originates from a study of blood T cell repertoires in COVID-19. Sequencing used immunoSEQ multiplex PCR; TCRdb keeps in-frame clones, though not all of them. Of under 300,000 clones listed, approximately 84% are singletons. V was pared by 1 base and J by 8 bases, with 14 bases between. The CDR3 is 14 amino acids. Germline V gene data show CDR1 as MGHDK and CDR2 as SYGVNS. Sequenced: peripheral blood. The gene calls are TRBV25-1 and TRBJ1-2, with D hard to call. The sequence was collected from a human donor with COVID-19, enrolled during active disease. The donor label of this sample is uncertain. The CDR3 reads CASSELEGVGGYTF. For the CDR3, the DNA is TGTGCCAGCAGTGAATTGGAGGGTGTTGGCGGCTACACCTTC.